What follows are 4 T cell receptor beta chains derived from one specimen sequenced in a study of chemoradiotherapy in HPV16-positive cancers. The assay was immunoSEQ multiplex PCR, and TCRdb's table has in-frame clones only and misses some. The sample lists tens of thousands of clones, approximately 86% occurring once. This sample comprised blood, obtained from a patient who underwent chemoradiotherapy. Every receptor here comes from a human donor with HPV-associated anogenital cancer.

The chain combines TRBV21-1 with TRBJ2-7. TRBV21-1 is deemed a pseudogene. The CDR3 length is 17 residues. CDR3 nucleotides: TGTGCCAGCAGCAAAGAGGGGGGAAACAGGGATGGCTACGAGCAGTACTTC. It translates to CASSKEGGNRDGYEQYF.

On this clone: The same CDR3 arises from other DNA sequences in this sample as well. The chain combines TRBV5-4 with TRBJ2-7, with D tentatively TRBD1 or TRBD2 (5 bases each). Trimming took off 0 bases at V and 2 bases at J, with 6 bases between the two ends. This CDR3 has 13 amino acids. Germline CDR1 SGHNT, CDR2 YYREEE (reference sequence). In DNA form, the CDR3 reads TGTGCCAGCAGCTTGGGGGGGACCTACGAGCAGTACTTC. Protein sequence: CASSLGGTYEQYF.

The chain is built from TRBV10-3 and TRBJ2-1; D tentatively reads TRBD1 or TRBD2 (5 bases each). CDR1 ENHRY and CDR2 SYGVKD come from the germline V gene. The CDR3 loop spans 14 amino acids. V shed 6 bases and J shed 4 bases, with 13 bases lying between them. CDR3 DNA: TGTGCCATCAGCGGGACGGCCGATTACAATGAGCAGTTCTTC. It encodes CAISGTADYNEQFF.

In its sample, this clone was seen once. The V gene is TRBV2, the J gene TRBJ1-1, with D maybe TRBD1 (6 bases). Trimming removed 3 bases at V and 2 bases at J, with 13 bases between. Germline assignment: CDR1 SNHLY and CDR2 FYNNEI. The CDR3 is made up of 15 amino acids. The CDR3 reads CASSEATGENTEAFF. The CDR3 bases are TGTGCCAGCAGTGAGGCGACAGGAGAAAACACTGAAGCTTTCTTT.